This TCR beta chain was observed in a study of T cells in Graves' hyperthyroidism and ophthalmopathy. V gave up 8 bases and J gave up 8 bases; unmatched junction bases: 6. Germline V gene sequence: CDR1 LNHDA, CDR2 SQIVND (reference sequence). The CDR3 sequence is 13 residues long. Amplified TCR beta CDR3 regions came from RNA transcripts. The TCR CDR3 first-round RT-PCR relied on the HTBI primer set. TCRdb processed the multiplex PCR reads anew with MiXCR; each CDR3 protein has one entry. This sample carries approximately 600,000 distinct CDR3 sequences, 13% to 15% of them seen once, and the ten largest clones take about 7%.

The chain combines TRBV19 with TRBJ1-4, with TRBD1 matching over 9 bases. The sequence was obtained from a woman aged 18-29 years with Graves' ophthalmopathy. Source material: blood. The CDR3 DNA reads TGTGCCAGTGGACAGGGGTGGGGGGAAAAACTGTTTTTT. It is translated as CASGQGWGEKLFF.